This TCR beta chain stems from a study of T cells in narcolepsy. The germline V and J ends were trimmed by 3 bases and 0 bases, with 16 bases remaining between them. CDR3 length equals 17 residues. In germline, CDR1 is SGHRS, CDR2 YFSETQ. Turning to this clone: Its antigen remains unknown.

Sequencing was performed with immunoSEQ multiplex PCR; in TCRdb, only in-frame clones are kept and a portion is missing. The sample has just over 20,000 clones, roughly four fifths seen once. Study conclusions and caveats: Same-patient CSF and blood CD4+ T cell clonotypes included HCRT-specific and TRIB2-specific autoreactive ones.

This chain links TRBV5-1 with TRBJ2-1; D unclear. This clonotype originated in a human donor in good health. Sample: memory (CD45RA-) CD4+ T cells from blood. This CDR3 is CASSYRLRLSSYNEQFF. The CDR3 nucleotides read TGCGCCAGCAGCTACAGACTGCGGCTAAGCTCCTACAATGAGCAGTTCTTC.